Listed below are T cell receptor beta chains from one sample, sequenced in a study of CD8 T cell repertoires and HIV-1 epitope variants. These receptors have no identified antigens. Profiled with immunoSEQ multiplex PCR; TCRdb holds only in-frame clones, not every one. The repertoire includes roughly 4,700 clones, approximately 72% of them detected once, and under 45% sits in the top ten. The sample comprised cultured CD8+ T cells derived from PBMCs. These receptors were collected from a male donor with HIV. Both conserved end residues are part of each CDR3. A D gene is named only where the DNA matches it firmly. Rows give clone size only sometimes, using once, few, many, or a class for an expanded clone.

TRBV28	.	.	TRBJ2-7	CASSTHPGQGGLAAFSYEQYF	TGTGCCAGCAGTACTCACCCGGGACAGGGGGGACTAGCGGCCTTCTCCTACGAGCAGTACTTC
TRBV27	.	.	TRBJ2-7	CASSGRGLSSYEQYF	TGTGCCAGCAGTGGACGCGGGTTGAGCTCCTACGAGCAGTACTTC
TRBV5-3	.	.	TRBJ1-2	CARSLGRAGSGYTF	TGTGCCAGAAGCTTGGGTCGGGCGGGCTCTGGCTACACCTTC
TRBV9	TRBD2	.	TRBJ2-3	CASSVVSRGGPDTQYF	TGTGCCAGCAGCGTAGTCTCGCGGGGGGGGCCAGATACGCAGTATTTT
TRBV7-2	.	once	TRBJ2-2	CASSLIGTGELFF	TGTGCCAGCAGCTTAATTGGAACCGGGGAGCTGTTTTTT
TRBV29-1	TRBD1	.	TRBJ2-2	CSVTGTGGITGELFF	TGCAGCGTCACCGGGACAGGGGGCATCACCGGGGAGCTGTTTTTT
TRBV11-2	.	once	TRBJ2-6	CASSLVHSGANVLTF	TGTGCCAGCAGCTTAGTACATTCTGGGGCCAACGTCCTGACTTTC
TRBV6-1	TRBD2	few	TRBJ2-3	CASSRTSGSTDTQYF	TGTGCCAGCAGCAGGACTAGCGGAAGCACAGATACGCAGTATTTT
TRBV4-3	TRBD1	once	TRBJ2-7	CASSQGWRQGSYEQYF	TGCGCCAGCAGCCAAGGTTGGAGACAGGGGTCCTACGAGCAGTACTTC
TRBV19	.	few	TRBJ2-7	CASSIGQDYEQYF	TGTGCCAGTAGTATAGGACAGGACTACGAGCAGTACTTC
TRBV18	TRBD1	few	TRBJ2-1	CASSPGQGGNEQFF	TGTGCCAGCTCACCGGGACAGGGTGGCAATGAGCAGTTCTTC